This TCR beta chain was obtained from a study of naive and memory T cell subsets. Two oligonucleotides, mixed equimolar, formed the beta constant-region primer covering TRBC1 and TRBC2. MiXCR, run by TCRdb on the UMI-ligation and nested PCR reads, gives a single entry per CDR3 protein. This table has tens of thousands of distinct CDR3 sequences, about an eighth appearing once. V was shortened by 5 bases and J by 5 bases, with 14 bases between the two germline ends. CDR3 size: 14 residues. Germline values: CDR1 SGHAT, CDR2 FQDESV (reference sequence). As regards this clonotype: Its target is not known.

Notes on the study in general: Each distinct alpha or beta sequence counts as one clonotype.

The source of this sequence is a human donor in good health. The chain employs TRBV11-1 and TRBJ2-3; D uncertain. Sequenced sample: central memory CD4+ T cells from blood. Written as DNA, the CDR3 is TGTGCCAGCAGCCCTGCGTGGGGTGGAGATACGCAGTATTTT. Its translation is CASSPAWGGDTQYF.